This T cell receptor (beta chain) was sequenced in a study of control samples from healthy donors and cancer patients. Data came from immunoSEQ multiplex PCR; TCRdb stores just in-frame clones and leaves some out. The sample has about 89,000 clones; more than 75% are singletons. This clone was detected a few times. The material sequenced was blood. This clonotype originated in a man aged 25 to 40 in good health.

Here the CDR3 reads CASSPPLRELSGNTIYF. Written as DNA, the CDR3 is TGTGCCAGCTCACCACCGCTCAGGGAACTCTCTGGAAACACCATATATTTT. This chain links TRBV18 with TRBJ1-3; D may be TRBD1 (5 bases). The CDR3 spans 17 residues. The germline gives CDR1 KGHSH, CDR2 LQKENI. Trimming took off 0 bases at V and 0 bases at J, with 12 bases between the two ends.